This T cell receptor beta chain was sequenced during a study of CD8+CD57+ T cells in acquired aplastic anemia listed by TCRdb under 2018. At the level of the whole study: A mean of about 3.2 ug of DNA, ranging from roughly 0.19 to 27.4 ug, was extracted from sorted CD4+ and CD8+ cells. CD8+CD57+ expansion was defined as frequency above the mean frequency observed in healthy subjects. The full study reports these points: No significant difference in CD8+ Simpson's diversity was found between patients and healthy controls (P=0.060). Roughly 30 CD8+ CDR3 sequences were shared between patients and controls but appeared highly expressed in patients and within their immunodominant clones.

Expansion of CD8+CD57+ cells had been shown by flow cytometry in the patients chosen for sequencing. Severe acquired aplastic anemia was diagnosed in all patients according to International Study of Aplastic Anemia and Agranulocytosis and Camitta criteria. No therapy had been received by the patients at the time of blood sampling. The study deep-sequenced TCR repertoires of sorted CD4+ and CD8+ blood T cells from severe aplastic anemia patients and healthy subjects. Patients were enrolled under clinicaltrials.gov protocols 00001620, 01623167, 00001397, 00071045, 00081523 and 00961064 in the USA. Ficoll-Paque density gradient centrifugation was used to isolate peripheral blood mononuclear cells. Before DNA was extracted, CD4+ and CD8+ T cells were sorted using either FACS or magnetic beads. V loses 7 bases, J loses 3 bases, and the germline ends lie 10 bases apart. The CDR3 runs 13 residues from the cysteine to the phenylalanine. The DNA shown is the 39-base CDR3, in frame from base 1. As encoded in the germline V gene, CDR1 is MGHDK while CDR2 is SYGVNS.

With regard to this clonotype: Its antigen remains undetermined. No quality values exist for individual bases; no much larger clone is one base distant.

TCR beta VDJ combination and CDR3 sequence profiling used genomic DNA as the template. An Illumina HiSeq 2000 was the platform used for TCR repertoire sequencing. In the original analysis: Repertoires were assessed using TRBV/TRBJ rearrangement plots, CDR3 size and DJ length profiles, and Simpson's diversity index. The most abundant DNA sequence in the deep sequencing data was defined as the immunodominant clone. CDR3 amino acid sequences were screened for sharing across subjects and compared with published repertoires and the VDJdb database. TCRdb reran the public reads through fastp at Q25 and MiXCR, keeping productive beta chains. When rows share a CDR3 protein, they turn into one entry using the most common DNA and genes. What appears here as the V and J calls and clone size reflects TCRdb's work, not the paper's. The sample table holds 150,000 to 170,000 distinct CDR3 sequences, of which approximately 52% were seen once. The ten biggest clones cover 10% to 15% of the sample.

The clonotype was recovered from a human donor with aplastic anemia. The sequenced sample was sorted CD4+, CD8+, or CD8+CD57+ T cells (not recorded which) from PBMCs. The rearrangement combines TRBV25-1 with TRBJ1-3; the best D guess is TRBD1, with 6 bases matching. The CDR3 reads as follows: CASIGTYGNTIYF. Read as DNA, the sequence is TGTGCCAGCATTGGGACATATGGAAACACCATATATTTT.